A single sample gave rise to the 10 T cell receptor beta chains below, sequenced in a study of CD8+CD57+ T cells in acquired aplastic anemia. Profiling that covered TCR beta VDJ and CDR3 relied on genomic DNA as its template. Using its own MiXCR run on the reads, TCRdb lists one record per CDR3 protein. The sample carries around 200,000 distinct CDR3 sequences, less than 65% recorded once. Material: sorted CD4+, CD8+, or CD8+CD57+ T cells (not recorded which) from PBMCs. These receptor sequences come from a human donor in good health, serving as a control.

This clonotype was seen repeatedly, ten times or more. The chain joins TRBV6-6 to TRBJ1-6; D remains ambiguous. The length of the CDR3 is 14 residues. Germline lookup yields CDR1 MNHNY and CDR2 SVGAGI (reference sequence). Trimming took off 6 bases at V and 5 bases at J, with 11 bases between the two ends. The CDR3 loop reads CASSQTGNNSPLHF. The CDR3 bases are TGTGCCAGCAGCCAGACTGGTAATAATTCACCCCTCCACTTT.

This clonotype was picked up one time. The chain has TRBV25-1 and TRBJ1-2, with D possibly TRBD1 on 6 matching bases. V lost 4 bases and J lost 2, with 20 bases in between. Germline V gene lookup returns CDR1 MGHDK and CDR2 SYGVNS. This CDR3 has 17 residues. CDR3 amino acids: CASSGRRGQGKNYGYTF. In DNA, the CDR3 is TGTGCCAGCAGTGGCCGCCGGGGACAAGGGAAAAACTATGGCTACACCTTC.

On this clonotype: This CDR3 is missing its conserved last phenylalanine or tryptophan, likely due to a read error. The DNA is omitted, as the CDR3 cannot be located on it reliably, and the CDR3 follows TCRdb's listing. The chain employs TRBV7-6 and TRBJ2-1; TRBD1 is the table's D call and was not checked against the DNA. Germline assignment: CDR1 SGHVS and CDR2 FNYEAQ. From its first to its last residue, the CDR3 has 10 amino acids. The CDR3 loop reads CASSLFSGSR.

Of note for this clonotype: This may arise from a read error, as a much more abundant clone is one base away. This rearrangement joins TRBV7-6 to TRBJ1-2; 11 bases agree with TRBD1. CDR3 length: 14 amino acids. Germline-derived CDR1 and CDR2 are SGHVS and FNYEAQ. V shed 5 bases and J 12 bases; nucleotides not matched to a gene: 11. CDR3 region: CASSARDRGSPDTF. CDR3 nucleotide sequence: TGTGCCAGCAGCGCCCGGGACAGGGGGTCTCCAGACACCTTC.

This clonotype has at least ten counts. J is TRBJ1-1 and V is TRBV29-1; the match to TRBD1 covers 8 bases. CDR3 length equals 13 residues. The V and J ends lost 3 bases and 5 bases, in that order; junction bases with no gene match: 5. Germline values: CDR1 SQVTM, CDR2 ANQGSEA. CDR3: CSVEGQETTEAFF. As DNA, the CDR3 is TGCAGCGTTGAGGGACAGGAAACTACTGAAGCTTTCTTT.

This clonotype was seen more than once but under ten times. The V gene is TRBV15, the J gene TRBJ1-1, with 8 bases fitting TRBD1. This CDR3 spans 15 amino acids. Unmatched junction bases numbered 7, after V lost 0 bases and J lost 7 bases. Germline CDR1 is LNHNV and CDR2 is YYDKDF (reference sequence). The CDR3 DNA sequence: TGTGCCACCAGCAGAGAAGTGCAGGGGGCGGTTGAAGCTTTCTTT. As protein: CATSREVQGAVEAFF.

The chain links TRBV2 to TRBJ2-2; 10 bases are shared with TRBD2. There are 15 residues in the CDR3. V trimming: 7 bases; J trimming: 5 bases; junction bases outside the gene matches: 7. Per germline, CDR1 SNHLY and CDR2 FYNNEI. The CDR3 region has the DNA TGTGCCAGCAAACCGGGACTAGCGTTAACCGGGGAGCTGTTTTTT. Translated, it gives CASKPGLALTGELFF.

The rearrangement uses TRBV24-1 and TRBJ2-2, with 13 bases lining up with TRBD2. Trimming took 11 bases from V and 5 from J; bases not matched to a gene: 13. This CDR3 comprises 17 residues. From germline, CDR1 is KGHDR and CDR2 SFDVKD. In DNA form, the CDR3 reads TGTGCCAGCAGACGGACTAGCGGGAGTCGTGGGACCGGGGAGCTGTTTTTT. This codes for CASRRTSGSRGTGELFF.

The chain has TRBV20-1 and TRBJ2-7; 13 bases agree with TRBD2. The CDR3 consists of 16 residues. The trim removed 0 bases at V and 1 base at J, leaving 3 bases unmatched. Germline V CDR1 and CDR2: DFQATT, SNEGSKA (reference sequence). The CDR3 here is CSARDRTSGSSYEQYF. The DNA of the CDR3 is TGCAGTGCTAGAGATCGGACTAGCGGGAGTTCCTACGAGCAGTACTTC.

CDR3 sequence reads: CATSSRGQGAGEQYF. The DNA for the CDR3 is TGTGCCACCAGCAGCCGGGGACAGGGGGCAGGCGAGCAGTACTTC. The chain has TRBV15 and TRBJ2-7; TRBD1 matches 12 bases. V shed 3 bases and J 6 bases; nucleotides not matched to a gene: 6. The length of the CDR3 is 15 residues. Germline V CDR1 and CDR2: LNHNV, YYDKDF (reference sequence).